This record concerns one T cell receptor (beta chain) sequence. The clone's antigen remains unknown. Base qualities are missing; no much larger clone stands one base away. Its CDR3 holds 16 amino acids, cysteine through phenylalanine. The only DNA kept is the CDR3, 48 bases in frame from the first base. CDR1 and CDR2 were assigned from the germline V gene as SGDLS and YYNGEE. V loses 0 bases of germline sequence and J loses 1 base, and the interval between the two ends is 12 bases. The sample comes from a study of shared clonotypes between healthy human individuals (TCRdb year 2020). As for the study more broadly: The cohort comprised two women and three men aged 18 to 49 years. Different laboratories and diverse techniques were used to prepare libraries and sequence TCR repertoires, to increase sequencing depth and limit assay-specific biases. To estimate repertoire size and how much clonotype sharing occurs between individuals, the study deeply sequenced the blood TCR repertoires of about five healthy adults. Per donor, leukapheresis produced somewhere between about 0.85 and 9.5 billion PBMCs. Per donor, three plates each were used for CD4 naive and CD4 memory, two for CD8 naive, and one for CD8 memory.

Using the deep immunoSEQ assay, multiplex PCR amplified TCR CDR3 regions from genomic DNA. Extracted genomic DNA from each cell subset was distributed evenly across all wells of several immunoSEQ 96-well plates, and each plate was treated as a replicate. For sorted subsets, 150 to 250 ng genomic DNA, equal to 25,000 to 35,000 T cell genomes, was loaded into each replicate PCR. Purified libraries were quantified with a Qubit 3.0 fluorometer, sized on a Bioanalyzer 2100, and re-quantified with the KAPA Library Quantification kit. Every immunoSEQ 96-well plate was sequenced on a dedicated single-read 150-cycle Illumina NextSeq 550 flow cell. From the authors' description of their analysis: Because the immunoSEQ output included only junctional sequences and no quality scores, the filtering could not be the same as the filtering used for full-length reads. To assign V/J genes and CDR3, sequences were annotated against IMGT germline references using PyIR, a Python wrapper for IgBLAST v1.9. Reads with weak V/J assignments (E-value above 1e-6), missing CDR3, stop codons, out-of-frame junctions, or ambiguous translated residues were removed. A V3J clonotype was defined by an identical inferred V gene, J gene, and CDR3 amino acid sequence. Percentage overlap between repertoires was calculated by dividing the number of shared unique clonotypes by the size of the smaller repertoire. Three approaches were used to assess repertoire richness: RTK rarefaction, the Chao1 estimator, and Recon v2.1 estimates of unobserved clonotypes. For all TCRbeta clonotypes obtained by the gDNA method from a few donors, generation probabilities were computed with OLGA. What TCRdb holds here is the immuneACCESS table cut down to in-frame rearrangements. Part of the clones is not present; checked against another copy, under half of the missing clones reflect an unresolved V gene, and the others are unexplained. For V, J and clone size, that table is used; D and trimming come from the DNA. The sample table holds just over 2,000,000 clones, of which roughly 95% were seen once. The ten largest clones take up 0.13% of the sample.

Broader findings and caveats from the paper: Compared with non-shared clonotypes, clonotypes shared by all four sorted-subset donors had higher generation probabilities. Across a handful of donors, roughly 5% of naive CD4, approximately 3.6% of naive CD8, under 2.5% of memory CD4, and roughly 0.41% of memory CD8 clonotypes were shared. Naive subsets generally had larger estimated clonotype richness than memory subsets did. Based on pairwise subsampling, the degree of clonotype sharing among donors was expected to be affected by sequencing depth. The small number of donors limited the genetic and exposure-history diversity represented. Rarefaction of sorted-subset datasets indicated incomplete sequencing despite the large sequencing depth. Sampling was restricted to blood, and TCR repertoires in tissues likely differ from the TCR repertoires found in blood.

Healthy HIV-negative adults with no recently reported acute infections or vaccinations were included as donors. Every donor was a Caucasian adult residing in Nashville, Tennessee, USA. Magnetic negative selection was used to enrich CD4+ T cells, after which naive cells were positively selected on CD45RA and the negative fraction became the memory subset. Blood was collected by leukapheresis, and PBMCs were isolated by Ficoll-Histopaque density gradient centrifugation and then cryopreserved in liquid nitrogen vapor phase. Purity and quantity of every magnetically sorted T cell population were checked by analytical flow cytometry. Genomic DNA was isolated from every sorted fraction and measured by UV absorbance on a Nanodrop 2000c.

The sequence derives from a man aged 18 to 30 in good health. Sample: naive CD4+ T cells sorted from blood. Per the publication, the cell subset or site label means: CD45RA+ positively selected. The chain links TRBV9 with TRBJ2-3, with no confidently assigned D gene. The nucleotide sequence reads TGTGCCAGCAGCGTAGGGATGGTTCAGGGCACAGATACGCAGTATTTT. It encodes CASSVGMVQGTDTQYF.